Listed below are T cell receptor beta chains from one sample, sequenced in a study of T cell repertoires in cytomegalovirus infection. These receptors have no known antigen. TCRdb reprocessed the reads via MiXCR and lists one record per CDR3 protein. Of 750,000 to 900,000 distinct CDR3 sequences listed, under 35% were seen once; the top ten hold around 13%. The source was cultured CD8+ T cells from PBMCs, collected from culture after CMV antigen stimulation. These receptors all stem from a human donor in good health (CMV status not recorded). Some clones in this sample may be carry-over from other donors' samples. The conserved cysteine and the conserved F or W are not part of the CDR3 here. Each record gives: V gene, J gene, CDR3 protein.

>TRBV5-6|TRBJ2-5
ASSLRRGPETQY
>TRBV7-2|TRBJ1-1
ASSLPGGGTEAF
>TRBV19|TRBJ1-1
ASSIEKGRNTEAF
>TRBV3-1|TRBJ2-2
ASSPRGLAGDGTGELF
>TRBV12-3/TRBV12-4|TRBJ1-1
ASSSSPGTRTEAF
>TRBV27|TRBJ1-2
ASRGQTYGYT
>TRBV27|TRBJ2-3
ASSSGLSFQY
>TRBV7-6|TRBJ1-2
ASSFYRDRDSYT
>TRBV5-6|TRBJ2-2
ASSKSGYGELF
>TRBV6-6|TRBJ1-4
ASSPFSREKLF
>TRBV20-1|TRBJ2-2
SARDRGTERTGELF
>TRBV7-9|TRBJ2-7
ASSLPRDRGGSYEQY
>TRBV27|TRBJ2-1
ASSLASSGGINEQF
>TRBV12-3/TRBV12-4|TRBJ1-1
ASSPLDWYTEAF
>TRBV6-5|TRBJ2-7
ASSTGGPDLSYEQY
>TRBV2|TRBJ2-3
ASSEGYSTDTQY
>TRBV27|TRBJ2-4
ASSLGGSAKNIQY
>TRBV7-6|TRBJ1-2
ASSLDPGADGYT
>TRBV12-3/TRBV12-4|TRBJ2-1
ASRPGGNNEQF
>TRBV6-5|TRBJ1-2
ASSRDSPGDYGYT
>TRBV10-3|TRBJ2-1
AINVPGQGHDEQF
>TRBV7-7|TRBJ2-1
ASGAINEQF
>TRBV12-3/TRBV12-4|TRBJ1-6
ASGDRIYSPLH
>TRBV7-3|TRBJ2-5
ASSLEPGYWPQY
>TRBV19|TRBJ1-2
ASILTLNYGYT
>TRBV11-3|TRBJ2-5
ASSLPGSGETQY
>TRBV12-5|TRBJ2-6
ASALRDFHVLT
>TRBV20-1|TRBJ2-5
SARDLESGGWETQY
>TRBV7-9|TRBJ2-1
ASSLGGLAGGPYEQF
>TRBV29-1|TRBJ2-5
SGGSGKTQY
>TRBV4-1|TRBJ1-4
ASSQVLGDEKLF
>TRBV4-1|TRBJ2-1
ASSQGTEQF
>TRBV12-3/TRBV12-4|TRBJ2-7
ASSDIQGQGALPPSYEQY
>TRBV3-1|TRBJ2-5
ASTTRAAGEETQY
>TRBV29-1|TRBJ2-1
SANGQRDNEQF
>TRBV29-1|TRBJ1-1
SVEDLQGARTEAF
>TRBV12-3/TRBV12-4|TRBJ2-4
ASSTDLAKNIQY
>TRBV28|TRBJ1-4
ASSASGTWVKEKLF
>TRBV7-3|TRBJ1-2
ASSSGSGRGGYT
>TRBV6-5|TRBJ2-5
ASSYSRAGRETQY
>TRBV4-1|TRBJ1-1
ASSPGQGRSATEAF
>TRBV12-3/TRBV12-4|TRBJ1-2
ASSLGPGHGYT
>TRBV7-6|TRBJ1-3
ASFGPGRAGNTIY
>TRBV5-6|TRBJ2-3
ASSLGRLSTDTQY
>TRBV7-8|TRBJ1-2
ASSSGVDGYT
>TRBV6-1|TRBJ2-5
ASSDREPQETQY
>TRBV29-1|TRBJ2-3
SVDSSGTETDTQY
>TRBV15|TRBJ2-7
ATSREGGAGDEQY
>TRBV19|TRBJ2-7
ASRPVGQGAGEQY
>TRBV4-1|TRBJ2-1
ASSHDVDRGLNEQF
>TRBV29-1|TRBJ2-1
SSGAYNEQF
>TRBV28|TRBJ2-6
ASSLLSPLSGANVLT
>TRBV10-3|TRBJ2-5
AISAGAEETQY
>TRBV19|TRBJ1-2
ASSTRTPRRGYT
>TRBV9|TRBJ2-7
ASSERLAGLPNEQY
>TRBV7-9|TRBJ2-2
ASSTSTSGTTTGELF
>TRBV7-6|TRBJ2-5
ASRLAGQETQY
>TRBV13|TRBJ2-3
ASSPDRGRQDTQY
>TRBV25-1|TRBJ1-6
ASRGTGEYNSPLH
>TRBV6-1|TRBJ2-3
ASSEKRLAGGFDTQY